A selection of T cell receptor beta chains follows, all from one sample in a study of persistence of HIV-infected CD4 T cells. Assay used: immunoSEQ multiplex PCR; TCRdb lists only in-frame clones, some missing. In the table there are 40,000 to 55,000 clones, about 85% of which are singletons. Antigen specificity for these receptors is unknown. The sample in question was CD4+ T cells sorted from PBMCs after 18-hour stimulation, obtained from a patient who received antiretroviral therapy. These receptors all come from an adult woman with HIV who was CMV-seropositive. The conserved cysteine and the conserved F or W are not part of the CDR3 here.

j_call | v_call | cdr3_aa
TRBJ2-7 | TRBV25-1 | ASSESGLTFRDEQY
TRBJ2-2 | TRBV2 | ASTLGGGNTGELF
TRBJ2-7 | TRBV19 | ASSSENEQY
TRBJ1-3 | TRBV2 | ASSEARRGNTIY
TRBJ1-1 | TRBV19 | ASSSQGGTEAF
TRBJ1-1 | TRBV30 | AWSASMVTEAF
TRBJ1-2 | TRBV24-1 | ATSDTGRPYGYT
TRBJ2-1 | TRBV24-1 | ATSDPSGGGYNEQF
TRBJ1-1 | TRBV15 | ATSKPRQGGSTEAF
TRBJ2-1 | TRBV30 | AWSAFLAESSYNEQF
TRBJ1-3 | TRBV5-1 | ASSPRTGNTIY
TRBJ2-3 | TRBV5-1 | ASSLGNGASTDTQY
TRBJ1-1 | TRBV2 | ASSVQGPGTEAF
TRBJ1-2 | TRBV20-1 | SAGGGGGYT
TRBJ2-2 | TRBV7-3 | ASSERGANTGELF
TRBJ1-2 | TRBV7-3 | ASSLTSAGADGYT
TRBJ2-3 | TRBV2 | ASIGGRSSTDTQY
TRBJ2-5 | TRBV24-1 | ATSDLSQTQY
TRBJ1-5 | TRBV21-1 | ASSDGTEDQPQH
TRBJ2-3 | TRBV30 | AWSVWTDTQY
TRBJ1-1 | TRBV2 | ASRRAEGYTEAF
TRBJ1-4 | TRBV29-1 | SVGQYTTNEKLF
TRBJ1-6 | TRBV19 | ASSTDTLSGSPLH
TRBJ1-2 | TRBV5-1 | ASSLGTGFRMALRRGYT
TRBJ2-3 | TRBV5-1 | ASSASSSGVLQDTQY
TRBJ1-2 | TRBV5-4 | ASSPSGQGANYGYT
TRBJ1-2 | TRBV5-6 | ASSLGAIPYGYT
TRBJ1-2 | TRBV10-3 | AISEESGTATYGYT
TRBJ1-1 | TRBV7-6 | ASSPRGFDTEAF
TRBJ1-5 | TRBV19 | ASSMRVQPQH
TRBJ1-1 | TRBV19 | ASSKAGGSDTEAF
TRBJ2-2 | TRBV5-1 | ASSGTANTGELF
TRBJ2-4 | TRBV9 | ASSVQAGANIQY
TRBJ2-7 | TRBV7-2 | ASSPDPLKAEQY
TRBJ1-3 | TRBV15 | ATRVERSGNTIY
TRBJ1-2 | TRBV24-1 | ATSDDELGWSGYT
TRBJ2-3 | TRBV30 | AWSRSIDTQY
TRBJ1-2 | TRBV28 | ASSAILYYGYT
TRBJ1-5 | TRBV5-8 | ASSLFRGENQPQH
TRBJ1-2 | TRBV12-3/TRBV12-4 | ASSFSKSGYT
TRBJ1-1 | TRBV6-5 | ASSQRQNFEAF